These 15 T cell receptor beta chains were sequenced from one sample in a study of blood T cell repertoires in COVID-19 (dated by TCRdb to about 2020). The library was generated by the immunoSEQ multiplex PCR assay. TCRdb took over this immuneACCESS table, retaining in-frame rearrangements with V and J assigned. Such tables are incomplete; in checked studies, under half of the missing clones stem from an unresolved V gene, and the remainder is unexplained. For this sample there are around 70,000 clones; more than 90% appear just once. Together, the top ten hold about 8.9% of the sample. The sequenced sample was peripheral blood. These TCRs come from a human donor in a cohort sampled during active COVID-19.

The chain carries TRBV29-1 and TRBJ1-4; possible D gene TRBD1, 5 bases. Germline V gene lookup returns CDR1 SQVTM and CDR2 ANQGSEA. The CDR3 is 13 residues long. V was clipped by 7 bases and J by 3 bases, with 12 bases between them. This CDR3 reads CSAQGRANEKLFF. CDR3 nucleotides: TGCAGCGCTCAGGGTAGGGCTAATGAAAAACTGTTTTTT.

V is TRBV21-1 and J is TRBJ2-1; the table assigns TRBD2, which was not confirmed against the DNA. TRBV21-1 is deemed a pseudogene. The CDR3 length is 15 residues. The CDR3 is CASSKAGGLYNEQFF. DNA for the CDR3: TGTGCCAGCAGCAAGGCGGGGGGCCTTTACAATGAGCAGTTCTTC.

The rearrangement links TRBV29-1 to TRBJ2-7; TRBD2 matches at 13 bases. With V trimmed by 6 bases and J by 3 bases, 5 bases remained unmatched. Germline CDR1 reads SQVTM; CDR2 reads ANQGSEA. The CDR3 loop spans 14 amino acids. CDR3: CSVRTSGSLYEQYF. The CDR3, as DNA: TGCAGCGTGAGGACTAGCGGGAGCCTCTACGAGCAGTACTTC.

The CDR3 nucleotides are TGTGCCAGCAGCCGAGGCACAGATACGCAGTATTTT. Its translation is CASSRGTDTQYF. V and J are TRBV6-2 or TRBV6-3 and TRBJ2-3; D uncertain. The CDR3 extends over 12 amino acids. In germline, CDR1 is MNHEY, CDR2 SVGEGT. With 6 bases removed from V and 1 base from J, the gap between germline ends came to 5 bases.

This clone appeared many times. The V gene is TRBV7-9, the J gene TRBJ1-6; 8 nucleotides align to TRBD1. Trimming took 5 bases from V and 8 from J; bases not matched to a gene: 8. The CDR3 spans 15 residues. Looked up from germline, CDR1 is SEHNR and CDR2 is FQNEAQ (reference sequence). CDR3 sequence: CASSRRGQVDSPLHF. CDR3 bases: TGTGCCAGCAGCCGGAGGGGACAGGTCGATTCACCCCTCCACTTT.

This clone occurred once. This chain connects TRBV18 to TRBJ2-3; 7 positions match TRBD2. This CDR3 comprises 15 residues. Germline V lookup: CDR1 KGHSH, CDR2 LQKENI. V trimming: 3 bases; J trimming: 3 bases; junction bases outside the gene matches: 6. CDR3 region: CASSPGREGTDTQYF. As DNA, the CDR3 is TGTGCCAGCTCACCCGGCAGGGAGGGGACAGATACGCAGTATTTT. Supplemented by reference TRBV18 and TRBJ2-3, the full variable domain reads NAGVMQNPRHLVRRRGQEARLRCSPMKGHSHVYWYRQLPEEGLKFMVYLQKENIIDESGMPKERFSAEFPKEGPSILRIQQVVRGDSAAYFCASSPGREGTDTQYFGPGTRLTVL.

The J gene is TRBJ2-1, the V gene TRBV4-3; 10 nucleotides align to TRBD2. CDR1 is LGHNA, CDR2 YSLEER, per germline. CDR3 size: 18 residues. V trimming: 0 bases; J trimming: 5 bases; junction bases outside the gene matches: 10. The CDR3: CASSQDRVGLAVNNEQFF. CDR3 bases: TGCGCCAGCAGCCAAGATCGGGTCGGACTAGCGGTAAACAATGAGCAGTTCTTC.

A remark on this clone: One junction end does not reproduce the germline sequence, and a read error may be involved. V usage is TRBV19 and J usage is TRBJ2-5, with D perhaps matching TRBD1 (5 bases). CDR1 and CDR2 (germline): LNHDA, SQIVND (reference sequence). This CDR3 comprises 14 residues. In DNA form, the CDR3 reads TGTGCCAGTAGTATGACAGTTTCAAGAGAGGCCCAGTACTTC. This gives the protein CASSMTVSREAQYF.

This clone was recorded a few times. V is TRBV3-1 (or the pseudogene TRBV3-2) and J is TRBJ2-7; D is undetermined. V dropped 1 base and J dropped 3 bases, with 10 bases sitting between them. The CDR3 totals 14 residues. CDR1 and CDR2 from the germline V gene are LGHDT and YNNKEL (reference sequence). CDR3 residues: CASSQGLINYEQYF. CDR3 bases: TGTGCCAGCAGCCAAGGTCTAATTAACTACGAGCAGTACTTC.

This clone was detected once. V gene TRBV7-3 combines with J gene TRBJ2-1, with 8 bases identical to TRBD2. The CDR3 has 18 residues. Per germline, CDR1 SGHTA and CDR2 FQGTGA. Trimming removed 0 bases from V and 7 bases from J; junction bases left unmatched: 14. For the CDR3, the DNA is TGTGCCAGCAGCTTAACTTTTCCGGGGGCGGGAGGTGTGAATGAGCAGTTCTTC. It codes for CASSLTFPGAGGVNEQFF.

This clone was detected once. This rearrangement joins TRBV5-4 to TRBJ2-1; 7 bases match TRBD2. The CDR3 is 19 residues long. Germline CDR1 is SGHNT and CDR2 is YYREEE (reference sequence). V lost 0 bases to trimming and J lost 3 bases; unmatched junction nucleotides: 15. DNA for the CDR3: TGTGCCAGCAGCTTGGCCCGATCAGCGGGAAATTCGATCTACAATGAGCAGTTCTTC. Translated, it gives CASSLARSAGNSIYNEQFF.

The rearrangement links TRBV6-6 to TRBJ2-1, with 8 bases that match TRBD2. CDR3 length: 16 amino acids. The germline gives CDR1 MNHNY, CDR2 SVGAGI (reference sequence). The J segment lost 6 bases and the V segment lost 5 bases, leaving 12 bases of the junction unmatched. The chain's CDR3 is CASSTTLAGNPNEQFF. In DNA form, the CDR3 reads TGTGCCAGCAGTACGACTTTAGCGGGAAACCCCAATGAGCAGTTCTTC.

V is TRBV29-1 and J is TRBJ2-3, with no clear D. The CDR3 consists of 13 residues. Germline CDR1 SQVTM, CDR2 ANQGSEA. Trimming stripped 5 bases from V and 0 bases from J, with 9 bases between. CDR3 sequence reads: CSVTSVSTDTQYF. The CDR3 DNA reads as TGCAGCGTTACCTCGGTTAGCACAGATACGCAGTATTTT.

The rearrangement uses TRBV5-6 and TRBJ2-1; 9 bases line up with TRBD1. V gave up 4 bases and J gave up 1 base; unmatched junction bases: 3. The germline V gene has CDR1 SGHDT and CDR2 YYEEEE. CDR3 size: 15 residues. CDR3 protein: CASSPDRGSYNEQFF. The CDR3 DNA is TGTGCCAGCAGCCCAGACAGGGGGTCCTACAATGAGCAGTTCTTC.

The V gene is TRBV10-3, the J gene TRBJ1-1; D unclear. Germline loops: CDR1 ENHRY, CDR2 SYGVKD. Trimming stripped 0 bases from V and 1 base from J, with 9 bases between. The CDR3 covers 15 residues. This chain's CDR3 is CAISESSQANTEAFF. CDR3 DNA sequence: TGTGCCATCAGTGAGTCGAGCCAGGCGAACACTGAAGCTTTCTTT.